The clone carrying this T cell receptor (beta chain) occurred a few times. The antigen is undetermined. This sample is drawn from a study of untreated major depressive disorder. Overall study results and limits: Sequencing comparisons covered only three preselected Vbeta families. Depressed patients' CD4+ T cells carried increased TRBV05-01 (Vbeta 5.1) usage versus control CD4+ T cells.

TCRdb's table, derived via immunoSEQ multiplex PCR, lists solely in-frame clones and lacks some. The sample contains roughly 13,000 clones, around nine tenths of which appear only once. Roughly 30 ml of blood was drawn into EDTA tubes. From thawed PBMCs, CD4+ T cells were purified by negative selection. With 4 bases removed from V and 2 bases from J, the gap between germline ends came to 13 bases. The germline V gene encodes CDR1 KGHSH and CDR2 LQKENI. The CDR3 is 15 residues long. Sample: CD4+ T cells from PBMCs. This receptor was obtained from a young man with major depressive disorder. The genes are TRBV18 and TRBJ2-3; no reliable D call. The CDR3: CASSRAGDLTDTQYF. The CDR3 DNA reads as TGTGCCAGCTCACGGGCAGGCGATCTCACAGATACGCAGTATTTT. Based on the CDR3 plus reference TRBV18 and TRBJ2-3, the full variable domain is NAGVMQNPRHLVRRRGQEARLRCSPMKGHSHVYWYRQLPEEGLKFMVYLQKENIIDESGMPKERFSAEFPKEGPSILRIQQVVRGDSAAYFCASSRAGDLTDTQYFGPGTRLTVL.